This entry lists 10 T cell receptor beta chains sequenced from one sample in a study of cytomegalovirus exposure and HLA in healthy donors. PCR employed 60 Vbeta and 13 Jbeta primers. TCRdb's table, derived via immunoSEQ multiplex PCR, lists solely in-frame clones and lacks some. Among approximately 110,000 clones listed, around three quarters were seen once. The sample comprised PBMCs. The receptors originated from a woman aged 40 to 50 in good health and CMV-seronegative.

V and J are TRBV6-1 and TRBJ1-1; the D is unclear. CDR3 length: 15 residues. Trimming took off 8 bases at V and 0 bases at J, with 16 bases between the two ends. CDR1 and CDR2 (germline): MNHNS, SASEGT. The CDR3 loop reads CASGRSEPMNTEAFF. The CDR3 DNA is TGTGCCAGCGGGAGGTCCGAGCCGATGAACACTGAAGCTTTCTTT.

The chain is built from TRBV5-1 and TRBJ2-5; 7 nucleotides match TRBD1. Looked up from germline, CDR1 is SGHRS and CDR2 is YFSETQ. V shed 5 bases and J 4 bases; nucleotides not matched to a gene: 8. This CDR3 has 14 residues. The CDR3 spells CASSPGGSRETQYF. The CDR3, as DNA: TGCGCCAGCAGTCCAGGGGGTTCGAGAGAGACCCAGTACTTC.

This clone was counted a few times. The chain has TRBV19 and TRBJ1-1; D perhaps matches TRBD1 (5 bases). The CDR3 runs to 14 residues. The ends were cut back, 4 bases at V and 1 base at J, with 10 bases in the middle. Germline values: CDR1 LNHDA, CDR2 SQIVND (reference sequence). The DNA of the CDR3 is TGTGCCAGTAGTAGAGACAGTCAGAACACTGAAGCTTTCTTT. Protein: CASSRDSQNTEAFF.

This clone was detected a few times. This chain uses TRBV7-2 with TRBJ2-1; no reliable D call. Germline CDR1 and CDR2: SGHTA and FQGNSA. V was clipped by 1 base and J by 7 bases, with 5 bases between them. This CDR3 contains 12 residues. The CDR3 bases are TGTGCCAGCAGCTTAGATTTAAATGAGCAGTTCTTC. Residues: CASSLDLNEQFF.

CDR3 sequence: CASVLSGGHQPQHF. The CDR3 DNA reads TGTGCCAGCGTTCTTTCGGGGGGGCACCAGCCCCAGCATTTT. This chain connects TRBV6-5 to TRBJ1-5; D is perhaps TRBD1 (6 bases). The CDR3 has 14 amino acids. Germline CDR1 is MNHEY and CDR2 is SVGAGI. V lost 8 bases, J lost 7 bases, and 18 bases lay in between.

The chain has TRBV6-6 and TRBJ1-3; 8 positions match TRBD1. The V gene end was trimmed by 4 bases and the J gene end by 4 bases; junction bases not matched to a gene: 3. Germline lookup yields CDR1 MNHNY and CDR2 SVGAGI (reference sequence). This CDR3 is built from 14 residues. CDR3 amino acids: CASSLGQEGNTIYF. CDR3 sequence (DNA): TGTGCCAGCAGTTTGGGACAGGAGGGAAACACCATATATTTT.

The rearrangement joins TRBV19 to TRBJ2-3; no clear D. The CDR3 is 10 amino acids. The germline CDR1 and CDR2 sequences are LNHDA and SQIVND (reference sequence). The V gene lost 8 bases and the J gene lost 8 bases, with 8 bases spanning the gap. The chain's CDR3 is CASGQGTQYF. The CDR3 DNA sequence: TGTGCCAGTGGGCAAGGTACGCAGTATTTT.

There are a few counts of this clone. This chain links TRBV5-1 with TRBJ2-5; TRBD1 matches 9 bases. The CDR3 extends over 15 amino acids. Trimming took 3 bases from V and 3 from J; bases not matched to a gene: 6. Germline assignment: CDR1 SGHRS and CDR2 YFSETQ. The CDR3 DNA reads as TGCGCCAGCAGCTCCAGGACAGGGGTAGAAGAGACCCAGTACTTC. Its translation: CASSSRTGVEETQYF.

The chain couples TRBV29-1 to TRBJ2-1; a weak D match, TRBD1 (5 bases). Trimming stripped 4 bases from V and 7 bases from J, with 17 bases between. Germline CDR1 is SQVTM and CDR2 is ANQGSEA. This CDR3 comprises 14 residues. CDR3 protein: CSVAGAGIGNEQFF. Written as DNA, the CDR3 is TGCAGCGTTGCCGGCGCAGGGATAGGGAATGAGCAGTTCTTC.

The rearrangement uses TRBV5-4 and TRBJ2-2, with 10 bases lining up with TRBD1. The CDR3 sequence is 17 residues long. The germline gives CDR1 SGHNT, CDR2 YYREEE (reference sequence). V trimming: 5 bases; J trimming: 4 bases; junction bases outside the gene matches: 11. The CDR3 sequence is CASSLSPGQGITGELFF. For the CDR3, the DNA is TGTGCCAGCAGTTTGTCTCCGGGACAGGGGATCACCGGGGAGCTGTTTTTT. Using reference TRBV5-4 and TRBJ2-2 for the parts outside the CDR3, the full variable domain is ETGVTQSPTHLIKTRGQQVTLRCSSQSGHNTVSWYQQALGQGPQFIFQYYREEENGRGNFPPRFSGLQFPNYSSELNVNALELDDSALYLCASSLSPGQGITGELFFGEGSRLTVL.